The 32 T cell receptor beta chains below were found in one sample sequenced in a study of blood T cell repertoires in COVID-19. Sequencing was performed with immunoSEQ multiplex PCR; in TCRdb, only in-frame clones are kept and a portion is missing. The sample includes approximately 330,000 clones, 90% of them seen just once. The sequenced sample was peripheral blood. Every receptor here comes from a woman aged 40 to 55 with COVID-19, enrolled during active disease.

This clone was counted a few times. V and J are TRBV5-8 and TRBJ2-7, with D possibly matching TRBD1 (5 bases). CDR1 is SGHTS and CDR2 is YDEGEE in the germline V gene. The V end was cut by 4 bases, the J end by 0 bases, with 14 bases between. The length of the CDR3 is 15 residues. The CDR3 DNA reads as TGTGCCAGCAGCCGTTCAAGGGGAAGCTCCTACGAGCAGTACTTC. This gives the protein CASSRSRGSSYEQYF.

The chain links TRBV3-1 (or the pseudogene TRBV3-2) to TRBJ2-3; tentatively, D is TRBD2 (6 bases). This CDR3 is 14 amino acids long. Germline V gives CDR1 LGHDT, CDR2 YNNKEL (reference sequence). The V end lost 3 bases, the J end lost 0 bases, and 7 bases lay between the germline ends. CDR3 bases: TGTGCCAGCAGCCAGGGGACTAGCACAGATACGCAGTATTTT. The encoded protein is CASSQGTSTDTQYF.

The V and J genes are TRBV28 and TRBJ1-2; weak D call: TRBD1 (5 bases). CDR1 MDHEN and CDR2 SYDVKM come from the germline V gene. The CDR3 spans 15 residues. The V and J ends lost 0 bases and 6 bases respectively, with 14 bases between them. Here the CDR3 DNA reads TGTGCCAGCAGTTTATGGGGTAGGGGTGTGGATGGCTACACCTTC. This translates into CASSLWGRGVDGYTF.

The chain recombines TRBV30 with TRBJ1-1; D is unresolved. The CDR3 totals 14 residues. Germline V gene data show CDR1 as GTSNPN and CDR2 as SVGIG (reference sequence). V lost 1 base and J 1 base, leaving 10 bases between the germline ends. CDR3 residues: CAWSAGYGNTEAFF. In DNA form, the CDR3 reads TGTGCCTGGAGTGCAGGTTACGGGAACACTGAAGCTTTCTTT.

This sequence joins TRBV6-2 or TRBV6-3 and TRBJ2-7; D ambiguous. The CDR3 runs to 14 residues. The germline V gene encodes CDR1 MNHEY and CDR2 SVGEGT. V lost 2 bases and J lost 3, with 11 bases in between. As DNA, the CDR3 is TGTGCCAGCAGTTACCCCACAATAAGCTACGAGCAGTACTTC. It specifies CASSYPTISYEQYF.

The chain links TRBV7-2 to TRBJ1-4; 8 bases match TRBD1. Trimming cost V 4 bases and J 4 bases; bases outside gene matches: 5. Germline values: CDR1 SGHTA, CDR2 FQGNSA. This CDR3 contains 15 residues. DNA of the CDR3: TGTGCCAGCAGCTACAGGACAGGGAGTAATGAAAAACTGTTTTTT. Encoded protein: CASSYRTGSNEKLFF.

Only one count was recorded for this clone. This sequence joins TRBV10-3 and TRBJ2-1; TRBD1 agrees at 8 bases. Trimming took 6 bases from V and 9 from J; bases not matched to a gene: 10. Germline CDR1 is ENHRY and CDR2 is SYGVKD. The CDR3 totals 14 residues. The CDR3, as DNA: TGTGCCATCAGACCCGGACAGGGTAGCGTTGAGCAGTTCTTC. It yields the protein CAIRPGQGSVEQFF.

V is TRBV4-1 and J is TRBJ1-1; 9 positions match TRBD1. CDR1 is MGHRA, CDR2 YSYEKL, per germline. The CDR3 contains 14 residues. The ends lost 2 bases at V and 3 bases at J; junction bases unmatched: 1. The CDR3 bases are TGCGCCAGCAGCCAACGGACAGGGGACACTGAAGCTTTCTTT. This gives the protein CASSQRTGDTEAFF.

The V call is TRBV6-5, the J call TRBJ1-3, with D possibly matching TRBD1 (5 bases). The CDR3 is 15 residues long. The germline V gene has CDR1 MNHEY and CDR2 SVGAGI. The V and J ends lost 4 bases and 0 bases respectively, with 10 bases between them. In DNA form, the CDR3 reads TGTGCCAGCAGTTGGGGGGTTAGCTCTGGAAACACCATATATTTT. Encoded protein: CASSWGVSSGNTIYF.

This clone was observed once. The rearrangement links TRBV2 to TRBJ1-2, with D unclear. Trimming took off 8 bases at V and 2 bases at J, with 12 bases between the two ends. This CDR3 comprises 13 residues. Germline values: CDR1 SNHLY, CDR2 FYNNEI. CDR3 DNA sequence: TGTGCCAGCGGGTCAGGTATAAACTATGGCTACACCTTC. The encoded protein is CASGSGINYGYTF.

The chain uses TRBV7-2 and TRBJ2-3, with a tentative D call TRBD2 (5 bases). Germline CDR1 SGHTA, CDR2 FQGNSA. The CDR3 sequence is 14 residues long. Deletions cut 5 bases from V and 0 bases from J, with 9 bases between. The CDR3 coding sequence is TGTGCCAGCAGCCCGTGGACTAGCACAGATACGCAGTATTTT. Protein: CASSPWTSTDTQYF.

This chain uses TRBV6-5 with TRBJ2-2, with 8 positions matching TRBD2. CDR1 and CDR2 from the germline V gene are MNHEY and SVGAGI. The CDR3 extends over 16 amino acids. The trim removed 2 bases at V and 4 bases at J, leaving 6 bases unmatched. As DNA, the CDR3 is TGTGCCAGCAGTTACGGGAGCGGGAGTGGCACCGGGGAGCTGTTTTTT. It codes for CASSYGSGSGTGELFF.

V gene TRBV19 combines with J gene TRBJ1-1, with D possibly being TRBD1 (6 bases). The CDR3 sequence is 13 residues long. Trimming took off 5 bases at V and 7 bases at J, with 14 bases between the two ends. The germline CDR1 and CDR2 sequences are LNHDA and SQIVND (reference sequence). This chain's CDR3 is CASSGSTGGEAFF. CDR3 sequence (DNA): TGTGCCAGTAGTGGTTCGACAGGAGGTGAAGCTTTCTTT. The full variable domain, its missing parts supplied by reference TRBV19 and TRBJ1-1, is DGGITQSPKYLFRKEGQNVTLSCEQNLNHDAMYWYRQDPGQGLRLIYYSQIVNDFQKGDIAEGYSVSREKKESFPLTVTSAQKNPTAFYLCASSGSTGGEAFFGQGTRLTVV.

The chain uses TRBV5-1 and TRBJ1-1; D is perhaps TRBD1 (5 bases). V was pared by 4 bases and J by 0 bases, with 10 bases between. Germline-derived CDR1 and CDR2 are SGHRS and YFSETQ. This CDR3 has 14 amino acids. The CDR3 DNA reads TGCGCCAGCAGCCCGGGACTCATGAACACTGAAGCTTTCTTT. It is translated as CASSPGLMNTEAFF.

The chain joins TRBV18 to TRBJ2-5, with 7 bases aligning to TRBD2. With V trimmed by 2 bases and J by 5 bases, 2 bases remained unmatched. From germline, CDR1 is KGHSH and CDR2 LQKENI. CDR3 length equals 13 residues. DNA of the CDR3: TGTGCCAGCTCACCAGGGAGGGTGGAGACCCAGTACTTC. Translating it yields CASSPGRVETQYF. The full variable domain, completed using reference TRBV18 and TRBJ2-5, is NAGVMQNPRHLVRRRGQEARLRCSPMKGHSHVYWYRQLPEEGLKFMVYLQKENIIDESGMPKERFSAEFPKEGPSILRIQQVVRGDSAAYFCASSPGRVETQYFGPGTRLLVL.

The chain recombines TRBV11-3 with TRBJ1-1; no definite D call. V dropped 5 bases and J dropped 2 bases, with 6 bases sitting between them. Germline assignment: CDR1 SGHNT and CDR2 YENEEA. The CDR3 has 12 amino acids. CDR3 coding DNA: TGTGCCAGCAGCATCAGTAACACTGAAGCTTTCTTT. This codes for CASSISNTEAFF.

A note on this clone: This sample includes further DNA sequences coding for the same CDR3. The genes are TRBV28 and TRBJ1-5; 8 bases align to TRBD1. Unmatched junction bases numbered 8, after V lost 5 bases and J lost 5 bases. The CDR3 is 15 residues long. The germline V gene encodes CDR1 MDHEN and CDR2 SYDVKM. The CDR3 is CASSPDRGGDQPQHF. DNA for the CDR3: TGTGCCAGCAGTCCCGACAGGGGTGGCGATCAGCCCCAGCATTTT.

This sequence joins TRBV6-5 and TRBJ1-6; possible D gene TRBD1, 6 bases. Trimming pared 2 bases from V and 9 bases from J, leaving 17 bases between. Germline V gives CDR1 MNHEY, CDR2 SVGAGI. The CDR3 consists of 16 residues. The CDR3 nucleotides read TGTGCCAGCAGTTACGGGACACTAGAAAATACTTCACCCCTCCACTTT. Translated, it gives CASSYGTLENTSPLHF.

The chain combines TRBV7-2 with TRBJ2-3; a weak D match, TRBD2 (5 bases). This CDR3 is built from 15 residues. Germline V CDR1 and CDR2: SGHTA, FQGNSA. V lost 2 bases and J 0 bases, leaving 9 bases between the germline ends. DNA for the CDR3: TGTGCCAGCAGCTTACAAAGCGGTAGCACAGATACGCAGTATTTT. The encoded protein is CASSLQSGSTDTQYF.

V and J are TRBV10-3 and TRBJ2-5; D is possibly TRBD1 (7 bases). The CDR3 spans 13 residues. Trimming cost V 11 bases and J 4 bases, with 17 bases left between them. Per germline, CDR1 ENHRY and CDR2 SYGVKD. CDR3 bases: TGTGCCGGCGGGGACAGTTCGGGAGAGACCCAGTACTTC. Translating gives CAGGDSSGETQYF.

CDR3 sequence: CASSQTRDRGYYEQYF. DNA of the CDR3: TGCGCCAGCAGCCAAACTCGGGACAGGGGTTACTACGAGCAGTACTTC. This chain connects TRBV4-1 to TRBJ2-7; 10 positions agree with TRBD1. The CDR3 contains 16 residues. Germline trimming cut 2 bases from V and 3 bases from J; bases unmatched to any gene: 7. The germline gives CDR1 MGHRA, CDR2 YSYEKL.

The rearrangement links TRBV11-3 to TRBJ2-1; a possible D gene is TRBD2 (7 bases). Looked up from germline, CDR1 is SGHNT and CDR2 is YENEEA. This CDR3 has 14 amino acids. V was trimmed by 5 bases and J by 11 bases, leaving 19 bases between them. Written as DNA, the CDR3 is TGTGCCAGCAGCCCTACCCACGGGGGGCAGAAGCAGTTCTTC. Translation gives CASSPTHGGQKQFF.

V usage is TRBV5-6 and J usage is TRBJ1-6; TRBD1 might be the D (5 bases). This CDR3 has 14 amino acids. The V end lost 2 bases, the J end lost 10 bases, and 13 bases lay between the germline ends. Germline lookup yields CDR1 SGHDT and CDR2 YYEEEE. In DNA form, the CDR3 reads TGTGCCAGCAGCTTAGACAGCGCCTACTCACCCCTCCACTTT. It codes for CASSLDSAYSPLHF.

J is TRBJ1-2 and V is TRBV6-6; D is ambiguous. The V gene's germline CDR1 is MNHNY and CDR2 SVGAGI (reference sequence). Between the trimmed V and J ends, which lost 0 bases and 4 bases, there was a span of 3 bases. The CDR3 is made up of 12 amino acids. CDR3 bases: TGTGCCAGCAGTTACTCCGTCTATGGCTACACCTTC. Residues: CASSYSVYGYTF.

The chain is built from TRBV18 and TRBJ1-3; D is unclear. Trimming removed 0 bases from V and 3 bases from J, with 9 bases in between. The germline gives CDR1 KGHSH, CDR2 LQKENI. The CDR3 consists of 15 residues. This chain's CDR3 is CASSPPTGIGNTIYF. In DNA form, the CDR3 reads TGTGCCAGCTCACCACCAACCGGGATTGGAAACACCATATATTTT.

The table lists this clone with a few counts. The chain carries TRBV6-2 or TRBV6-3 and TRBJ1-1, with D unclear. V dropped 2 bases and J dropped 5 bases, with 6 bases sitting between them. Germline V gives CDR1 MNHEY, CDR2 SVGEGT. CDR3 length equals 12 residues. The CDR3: CASSYPSTEAFF. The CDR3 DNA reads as TGTGCCAGCAGTTACCCCTCGACTGAAGCTTTCTTT.

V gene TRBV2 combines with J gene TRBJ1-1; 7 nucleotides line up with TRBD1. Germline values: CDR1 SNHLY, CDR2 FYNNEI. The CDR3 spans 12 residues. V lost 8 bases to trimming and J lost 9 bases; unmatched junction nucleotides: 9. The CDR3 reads CASHVQGGKAFF. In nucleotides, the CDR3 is TGTGCCAGCCATGTCCAGGGGGGTAAAGCTTTCTTT.

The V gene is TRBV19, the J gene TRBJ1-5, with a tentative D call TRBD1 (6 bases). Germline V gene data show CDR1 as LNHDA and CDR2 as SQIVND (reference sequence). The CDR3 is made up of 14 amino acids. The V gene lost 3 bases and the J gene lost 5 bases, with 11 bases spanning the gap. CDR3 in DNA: TGTGCCAGTAGTATGGATACAGGGTATCAGCCCCAGCATTTT. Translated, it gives CASSMDTGYQPQHF.

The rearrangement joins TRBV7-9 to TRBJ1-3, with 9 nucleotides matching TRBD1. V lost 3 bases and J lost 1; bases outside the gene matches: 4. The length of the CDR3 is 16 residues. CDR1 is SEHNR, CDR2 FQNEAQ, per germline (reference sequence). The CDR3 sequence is CASSFPQGASGNTIYF. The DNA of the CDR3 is TGTGCCAGCAGCTTTCCACAGGGGGCGTCTGGAAACACCATATATTTT.

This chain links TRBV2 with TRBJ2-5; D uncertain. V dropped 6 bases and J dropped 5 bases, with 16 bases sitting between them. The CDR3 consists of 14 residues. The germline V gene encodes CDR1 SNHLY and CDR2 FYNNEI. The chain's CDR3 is CASRLVGVLETQYF. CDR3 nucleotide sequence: TGTGCCAGCAGACTGGTCGGTGTCTTGGAGACCCAGTACTTC.

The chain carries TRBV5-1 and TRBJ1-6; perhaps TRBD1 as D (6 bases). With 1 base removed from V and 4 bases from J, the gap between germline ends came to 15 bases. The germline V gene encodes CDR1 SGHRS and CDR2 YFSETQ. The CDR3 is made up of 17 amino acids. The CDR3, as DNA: TGCGCCAGCAGCTTGAATTCCCGGACAGAATATAATTCACCCCTCCACTTT. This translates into CASSLNSRTEYNSPLHF.

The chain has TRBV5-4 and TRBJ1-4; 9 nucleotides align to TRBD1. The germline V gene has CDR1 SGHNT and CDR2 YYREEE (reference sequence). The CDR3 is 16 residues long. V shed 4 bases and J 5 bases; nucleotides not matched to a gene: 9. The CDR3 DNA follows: TGTGCCAGCAGCCGTGGACAGGGGCGATCAAATGAAAAACTGTTTTTT. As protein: CASSRGQGRSNEKLFF.